The T cell receptor (beta chain) under discussion was sequenced for a study of blood T cell repertoires in COVID-19. At the level of the study: The origin of the acute and convalescent COVID-19 samples was the United States, Italy and Spain. T cells, B-cell-depleted T cells, or PBMCs provided the cDNA or gDNA that served as material.

This CDR3 is built from 15 residues. V shed 6 bases, J shed 3 bases, and the junction held 8 bases outside the gene matches. Germline values: CDR1 MNHEY, CDR2 SVGAGI. Authors' analysis steps: Using reference gene primer amplification, nucleated cell counts were estimated. Sequenced by immunoSEQ multiplex PCR; TCRdb stores in-frame clones only, minus some. V, J and clone size are those of that table, while D and trimming were read from the DNA. The sample includes tens of thousands of clones, 88% of them seen just once. The J gene is TRBJ1-3, the V gene TRBV6-5, with 7 positions matching TRBD1. Sequenced material: peripheral blood. This TCR was recovered from a human donor in a cohort sampled during active COVID-19. The CDR3 DNA follows: TGTGCCAGCAGCGATCCCAGGACAGGTGGAAACACCATATATTTT. This gives the protein CASSDPRTGGNTIYF.